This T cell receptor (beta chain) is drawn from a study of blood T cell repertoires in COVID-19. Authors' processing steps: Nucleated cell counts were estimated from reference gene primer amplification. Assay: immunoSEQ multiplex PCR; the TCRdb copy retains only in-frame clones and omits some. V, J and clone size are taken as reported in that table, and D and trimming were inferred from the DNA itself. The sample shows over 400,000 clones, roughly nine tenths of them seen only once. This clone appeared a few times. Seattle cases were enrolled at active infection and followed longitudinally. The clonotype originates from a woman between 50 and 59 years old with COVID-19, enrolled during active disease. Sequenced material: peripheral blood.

The CDR3 spells CASSQERSEVRTQYF. DNA for the CDR3: TGTGCCAGCAGCCAAGAGCGAAGCGAGGTTCGGACGCAGTATTTT. The chain is built from TRBV4-2 and TRBJ2-3; D is uncertain. The CDR3 consists of 15 residues. The germline V gene encodes CDR1 LGHNA and CDR2 YNFKEQ. Trimming took 0 bases from V and 9 from J, leaving 16 bases between them.